This paragraph reports one T cell receptor (beta chain). What it binds is not known. The source of the sample is a study of blood T cells in healthy people across ages. Study outcomes and limitations: Strong correlation existed between TCR beta diversity and naive T cell percentage.

Russia was home to the donors, healthy Caucasian individuals aged roughly 6 to 95. J was trimmed by 7 bases and V by 5 bases; bases with no gene match: 6. This CDR3 comprises 15 residues. Germline V gives CDR1 ENHRY, CDR2 SYGVKD. A second PCR, run for about 7 to 12 cycles, used a sample-barcoded 5' primer plus a J-beta primer mix. The template-switch adaptor, which had 12 random nucleotides, put a tag on each cDNA molecule. Each sample yielded at least 2.5 million CDR3-containing paired-end reads. TCRdb redid the calling of the 5' RACE reads with MiXCR, one entry per CDR3 protein. The table has some 1,500,000 distinct CDR3 sequences, 42% seen once.

The source of this sequence is a woman between 18 and 29 years old in good health. The sequenced sample was blood. This chain joins TRBV10-3 and TRBJ2-1; TRBD2 matches at 12 bases. For the CDR3, the DNA is TGTGCCATCAGTATGACTAGCGGGAGTGTGAATGAGCAGTTCTTC. It specifies CAISMTSGSVNEQFF.